Each of the 7 T cell receptor beta chains below was sequenced from the same sample in a study of blood T cell repertoires in COVID-19. Produced via immunoSEQ multiplex PCR; TCRdb's table is partial and in-frame only. The sample includes approximately 200,000 clones, 85% of them seen just once. The sequencing sample was made of PBMCs or T cells enriched from blood (not recorded which). These receptors came from a man aged 35 to 55 who had recovered from COVID-19.

The genes are TRBV24-1 and TRBJ1-1; perhaps TRBD1 as D (6 bases). The CDR3 covers 12 residues. The V gene lost 4 bases and the J gene lost 4 bases, with 6 bases spanning the gap. The germline CDR1 and CDR2 sequences are KGHDR and SFDVKD. CDR3 coding DNA: TGTGCCACCAGTGAAGGGGGCACTGAAGCTTTCTTT. Translation gives CATSEGGTEAFF.

This chain uses TRBV6-1 with TRBJ2-3; D is unresolved. Germline V gene sequence: CDR1 MNHNS, CDR2 SASEGT. The CDR3 is made up of 12 amino acids. V lost 3 bases and J 5 bases, leaving 6 bases between the germline ends. CDR3 region: CASSDEVDTQYF. For the CDR3, the DNA is TGTGCCAGCAGTGATGAGGTAGATACGCAGTATTTT.

The rearrangement links TRBV5-1 to TRBJ2-1; 10 bases fit TRBD2. Per germline, CDR1 SGHRS and CDR2 YFSETQ. The CDR3 loop spans 15 amino acids. With 1 base clipped from V and 6 bases from J, the junction kept 4 bases outside the gene matches. CDR3 sequence (DNA): TGCGCCAGCAGCTTGCTAGCGGGAGCGAGCAATGAGCAGTTCTTC. Translation: CASSLLAGASNEQFF.

V is TRBV24-1 and J is TRBJ2-7; D is unresolved. The CDR3 spans 12 residues. V gave up 7 bases and J gave up 0 bases, with 6 bases separating them. Germline V gene data show CDR1 as KGHDR and CDR2 as SFDVKD. The chain's CDR3 is CATSGSSYEQYF. The DNA for the CDR3 is TGTGCCACCAGCGGGTCCTCCTACGAGCAGTACTTC.

The chain links TRBV30 to TRBJ2-7; 11 bases align to TRBD1. Germline CDR1 is GTSNPN and CDR2 is SVGIG (reference sequence). There are 17 residues in the CDR3. V shed 5 bases and J 0 bases; nucleotides not matched to a gene: 12. The CDR3 coding sequence is TGTGCCTGGGCGCCCCGGGACAGGGGGTCTTACTCCTACGAGCAGTACTTC. Its protein product is CAWAPRDRGSYSYEQYF.

This chain connects TRBV15 to TRBJ2-1; TRBD2 agrees at 9 bases. The CDR3 spans 14 residues. The germline V gene has CDR1 LNHNV and CDR2 YYDKDF (reference sequence). V trimming: 1 base; J trimming: 8 bases; junction bases outside the gene matches: 3. CDR3 bases: TGTGCCACCAGCAGAGTACGGACTAGCGATGAGCAGTTCTTC. This encodes CATSRVRTSDEQFF.

The genes are TRBV7-2 and TRBJ2-1, with D perhaps TRBD1 (6 bases). The CDR3 is 17 amino acids. Germline V gives CDR1 SGHTA, CDR2 FQGNSA. Deletions cut 4 bases from V and 5 bases from J, with 21 bases between. CDR3 sequence (DNA): TGTGCCAGCAGCTCCCGAGGTAGGGGGAGATCCGACAATGAGCAGTTCTTC. Translation: CASSSRGRGRSDNEQFF.